A selection of T cell receptor beta chains follows, all from one sample in a study of blood T cell repertoires in COVID-19. The table came from immunoSEQ multiplex PCR; TCRdb's copy has only in-frame clones and leaves some out. The profile shows nearly 350,000 clones, more than 70% of them singletons. Sequences were obtained from peripheral blood. These receptors all come from an older woman with COVID-19, enrolled during active disease. The CDR3 runs from the conserved cysteine through the conserved F or W. D genes are given only for firm matches. Clone size appears in some rows only: once, few, many, or a class for an expanded clone.

clone_size d_call j_call v_call cdr3_aa cdr3_nt
. TRBD1 TRBJ1-2 TRBV6-5 CASSYSLQGNGYTF TGTGCCAGCAGTTACTCGTTACAGGGGAATGGCTACACCTTC
. TRBD1 TRBJ2-1 TRBV27 CASSSAGGRNEQFF TGTGCCAGCAGTTCGGCAGGGGGAAGAAATGAGCAGTTCTTC
. . TRBJ1-1 TRBV9 CASSVALGFEAFF TGTGCCAGCAGCGTAGCTCTCGGTTTTGAAGCTTTCTTT
. . TRBJ1-1 TRBV3-1/TRBV3-2 CASSQVREGTEAFF TGTGCCAGCAGCCAAGTTCGGGAGGGCACTGAAGCTTTCTTT
few . TRBJ1-6 TRBV6-1 CASSLQGGNSPLHF TGTGCCAGCAGTTTACAGGGTGGGAATTCACCCCTCCACTTT
. . TRBJ1-1 TRBV7-8 CASSLTVNTEAFF TGTGCCAGCAGCTTAACAGTGAACACTGAAGCTTTCTTT
. TRBD1 TRBJ1-2 TRBV9 CASSASGTGNYGYTF TGTGCCAGCAGCGCCTCCGGGACAGGGAACTATGGCTACACCTTC
once . TRBJ1-2 TRBV6-5 CASSYAAGTYGYTF TGTGCCAGCAGTTACGCGGCGGGGACCTATGGCTACACCTTC
. TRBD1 TRBJ1-2 TRBV5-4 CTSSPDREYYGYTF TGTACCAGCAGCCCGGACAGGGAATACTATGGCTACACCTTC
. TRBD1 TRBJ1-5 TRBV19 CASSQYGTGVYQPQHF TGTGCCAGTAGTCAATACGGGACAGGGGTTTATCAGCCCCAGCATTTT
. TRBD1 TRBJ2-5 TRBV11-2 CASSLFGETGLQYF TGTGCCAGCAGCTTATTCGGGGAGACAGGGCTTCAGTACTTC
. . TRBJ1-6 TRBV19 CASSITGLLNSPLHF TGTGCCAGTAGTATCACAGGGTTATTGAATTCACCCCTCCACTTT
. . TRBJ2-7 TRBV28 CASSPPTPPQHF TGTGCCAGCAGTCCGCCGACTCCCCCTCAGCACTTC